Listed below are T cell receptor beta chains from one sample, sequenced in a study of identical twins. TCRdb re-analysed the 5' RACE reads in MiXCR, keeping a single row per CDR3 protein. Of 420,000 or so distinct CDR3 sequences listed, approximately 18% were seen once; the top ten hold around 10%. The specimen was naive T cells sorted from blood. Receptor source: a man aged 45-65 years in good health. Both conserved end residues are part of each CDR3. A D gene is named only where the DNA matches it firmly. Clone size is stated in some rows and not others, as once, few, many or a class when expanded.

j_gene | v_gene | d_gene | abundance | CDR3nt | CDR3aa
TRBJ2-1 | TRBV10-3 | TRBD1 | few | TGTGCCATCCGTTCCGGGACAGGGGGCTACAATGAGCAGTTCTTC | CAIRSGTGGYNEQFF
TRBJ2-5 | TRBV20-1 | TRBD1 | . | TGCAGTGCTAGAGATCAGACAGGGCGGGTTGCCCAAGAGACCCAGTACTTC | CSARDQTGRVAQETQYF
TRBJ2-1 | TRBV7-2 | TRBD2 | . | TGTGCCAGCAGCTTGGGGACTAGCGGGGGGCTGCACAATGAGCAGTTCTTC | CASSLGTSGGLHNEQFF
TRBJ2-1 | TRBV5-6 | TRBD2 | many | TGTGCCAGCAGCGCGGATAGCGGGAGCAGCTCCTACAATGAGCAGTTCTTC | CASSADSGSSSYNEQFF
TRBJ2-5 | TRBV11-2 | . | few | TGTGCCAGCAGCTTCACCTTCGTGGTGGGGCTTATACAAGAGACCCAGTACTTC | CASSFTFVVGLIQETQYF
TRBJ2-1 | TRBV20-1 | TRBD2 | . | TGCAGTGCTAGCACTAGCGGGAGAGGCCACAATGAGCAGTTCTTC | CSASTSGRGHNEQFF
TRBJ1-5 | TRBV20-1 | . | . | TGCAGTGCTAGGGGGGACAACAATCAGCCCCAGCATTTT | CSARGDNNQPQHF
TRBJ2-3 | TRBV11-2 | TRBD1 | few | TGTGCCAGCAGCTTGGACAGGGGATGGGGGACAGATACGCAGTATTTT | CASSLDRGWGTDTQYF
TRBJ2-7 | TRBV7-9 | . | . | TGTGCCAGCAGCCTAAATCCCGGGGCCTCCTACGAGCAGTACTTC | CASSLNPGASYEQYF
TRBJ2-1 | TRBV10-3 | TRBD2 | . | TGTGCCATCAGTGAGTCGTGGCTGAGCGGGAAGAGCTCCTACAATGAGCAGTTCTTC | CAISESWLSGKSSYNEQFF
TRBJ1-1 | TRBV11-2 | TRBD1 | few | TGTGCCAGCAGCCCTCGGACAGGCTGGACTGAAGCTTTCTTT | CASSPRTGWTEAFF
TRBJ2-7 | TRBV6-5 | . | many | TGTGCCAGCAGTTACCAGGGTTCCTACGAGCAGTACTTC | CASSYQGSYEQYF
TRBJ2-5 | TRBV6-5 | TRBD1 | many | TGTGCCAGCAGTTACTCGGACAGGGGGTACCAAGAGACCCAGTACTTC | CASSYSDRGYQETQYF
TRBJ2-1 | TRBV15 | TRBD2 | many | TGTGCCACCAGCAGAGACGGGACTAGCGGACTGAATGAGCAGTTCTTC | CATSRDGTSGLNEQFF
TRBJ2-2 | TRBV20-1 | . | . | TGCAGTGCTAGAGACCCCCGGGGTTCGAACACCGGGGAGCTGTTTTTT | CSARDPRGSNTGELFF
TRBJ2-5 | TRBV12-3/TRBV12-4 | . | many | TGTGCCAGCAGTGTCCGGGACATCCAAGAGACCCAGTACTTC | CASSVRDIQETQYF
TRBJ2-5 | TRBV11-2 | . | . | TGTGCCAGCAGCTTAGGATATATCCAAGAGACCCAGTACTTC | CASSLGYIQETQYF
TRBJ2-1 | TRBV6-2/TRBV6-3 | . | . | TGTGCCAGCAGCGCCCGTAGTTCCTACAATGAGCAGTTCTTC | CASSARSSYNEQFF
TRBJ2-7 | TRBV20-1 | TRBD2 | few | TGCAGTGCTAGTTTCGGCGGGAGGGGTACTTACGAGCAGTACTTC | CSASFGGRGTYEQYF
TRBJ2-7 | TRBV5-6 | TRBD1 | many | TGTGCCAGCAGCTCTCCGGGACAGGGCCTTTACGAGCAGTACTTC | CASSSPGQGLYEQYF
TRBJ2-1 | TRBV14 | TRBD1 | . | TGTGCCAGCAGCCTCCGGGACAGGAGAATTTCCCTGAGCTCCTACAATGAGCAGTTCTTC | CASSLRDRRISLSSYNEQFF
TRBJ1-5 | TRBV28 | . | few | TGTGCCAGCAGGGCCGGACGAAATCAGCCCCAGCATTTT | CASRAGRNQPQHF
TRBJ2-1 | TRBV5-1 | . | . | TGCGCCAGCAGTTTTGAGGGGGGTTACTACAATGAGCAGTTCTTC | CASSFEGGYYNEQFF
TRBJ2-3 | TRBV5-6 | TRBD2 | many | TGTGCCAGCAGCTTGTCTAGCGGGATTACAGATACGCAGTATTTT | CASSLSSGITDTQYF
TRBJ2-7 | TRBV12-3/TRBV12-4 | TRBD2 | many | TGTGCCAGCAGTTTGGTAGCGGGAGGGTACGAGCAGTACTTC | CASSLVAGGYEQYF
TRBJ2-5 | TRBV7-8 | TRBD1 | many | TGTGCCAGCAGCTTATGGCAGGGGGCGCAGGAGACCCAGTACTTC | CASSLWQGAQETQYF
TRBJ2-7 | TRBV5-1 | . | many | TGCGCCAGCAGCACCGATCGACAGGGAGGCGAGCAGTACTTC | CASSTDRQGGEQYF
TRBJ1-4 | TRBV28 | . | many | TGTGCCAGCAGTCCCCCGACAGCCCTCTCAACTAATGAAAAACTGTTTTTT | CASSPPTALSTNEKLFF